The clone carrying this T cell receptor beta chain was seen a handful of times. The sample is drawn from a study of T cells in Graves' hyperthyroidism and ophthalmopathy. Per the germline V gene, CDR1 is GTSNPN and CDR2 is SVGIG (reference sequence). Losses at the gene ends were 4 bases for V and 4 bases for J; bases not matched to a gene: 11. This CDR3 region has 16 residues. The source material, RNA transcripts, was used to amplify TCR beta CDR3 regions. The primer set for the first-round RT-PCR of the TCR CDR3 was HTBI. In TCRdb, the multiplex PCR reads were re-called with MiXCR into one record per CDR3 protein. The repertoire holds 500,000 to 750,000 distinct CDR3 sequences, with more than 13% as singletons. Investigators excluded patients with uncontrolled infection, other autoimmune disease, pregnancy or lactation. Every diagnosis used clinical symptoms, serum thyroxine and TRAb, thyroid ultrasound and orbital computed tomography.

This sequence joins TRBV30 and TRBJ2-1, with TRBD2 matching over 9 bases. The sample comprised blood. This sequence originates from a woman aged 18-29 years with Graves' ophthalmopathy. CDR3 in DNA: TGTGCCTGGAATTCCCCGACTAGCGGCAAATACAATGAGCAGTTCTTC. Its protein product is CAWNSPTSGKYNEQFF.